This TCR beta chain is drawn from a study of blood T cell repertoires in COVID-19. Whole-study context: Specimens from acute and convalescent COVID-19 originated in the United States, Italy and Spain. PBMCs, B-cell-depleted T cells, or T cells provided the cDNA or gDNA that made up the material.

In the original processing: Counts of nucleated cells, estimated from reference gene primer amplification, were obtained. Using immunoSEQ multiplex PCR, the repertoire was profiled, and TCRdb retains in-frame clones only, with some absent. V and J calls and clone size come straight from that table; D and trimming were deduced from the DNA. The sample includes 200,000 to 250,000 clones, more than 65% of them seen just once. The ends were cut back, 5 bases at V and 2 bases at J, with 13 bases in the middle. Germline loops: CDR1 SQVTM, CDR2 ANQGSEA. This CDR3 region has 14 residues. The chain couples TRBV29-1 to TRBJ1-3; tentatively, D is TRBD1 (6 bases). The clonotype originates from an elderly woman with acute or convalescent COVID-19. Specimen: peripheral blood. CDR3 nucleotide sequence: TGCAGCGTTTCCGAAGGGGGGGCTGGAAACACCATATATTTT. Its translation is CSVSEGGAGNTIYF.